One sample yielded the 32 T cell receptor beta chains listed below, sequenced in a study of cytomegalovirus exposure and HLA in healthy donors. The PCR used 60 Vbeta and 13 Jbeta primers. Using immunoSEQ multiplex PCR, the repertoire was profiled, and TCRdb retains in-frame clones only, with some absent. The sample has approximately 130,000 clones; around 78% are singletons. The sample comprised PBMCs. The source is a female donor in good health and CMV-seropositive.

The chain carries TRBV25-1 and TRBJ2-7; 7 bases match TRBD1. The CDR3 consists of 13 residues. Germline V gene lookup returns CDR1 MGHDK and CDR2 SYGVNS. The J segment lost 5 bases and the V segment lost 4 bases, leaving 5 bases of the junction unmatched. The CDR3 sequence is CASSVGGPNEQYF. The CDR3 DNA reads TGTGCCAGCAGTGTAGGGGGCCCGAACGAGCAGTACTTC.

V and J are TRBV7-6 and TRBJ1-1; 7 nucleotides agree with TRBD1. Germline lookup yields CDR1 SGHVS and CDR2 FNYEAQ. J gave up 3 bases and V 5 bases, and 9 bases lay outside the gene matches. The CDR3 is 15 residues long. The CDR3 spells CASSPRQGGYTEAFF. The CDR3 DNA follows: TGTGCCAGCAGCCCTCGACAGGGTGGGTACACTGAAGCTTTCTTT. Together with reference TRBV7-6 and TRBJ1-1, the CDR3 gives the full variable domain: GAGVSQSPRYKVTKRGQDVALRCDPISGHVSLYWYRQALGQGPEFLTYFNYEAQQDKSGLPNDRFSAERPEGSISTLTIQRTEQRDSAMYRCASSPRQGGYTEAFFGQGTRLTVV.

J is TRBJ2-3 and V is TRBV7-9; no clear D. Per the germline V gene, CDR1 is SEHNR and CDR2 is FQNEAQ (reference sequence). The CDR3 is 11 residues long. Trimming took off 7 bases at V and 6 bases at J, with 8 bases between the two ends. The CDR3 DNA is TGTGCCAGCAAGACATCGGATACGCAGTATTTT. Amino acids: CASKTSDTQYF.

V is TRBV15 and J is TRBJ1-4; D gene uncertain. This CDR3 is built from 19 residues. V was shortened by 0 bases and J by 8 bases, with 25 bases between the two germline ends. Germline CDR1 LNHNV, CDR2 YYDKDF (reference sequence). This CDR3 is CATSRDEPFREPAVEKLFF. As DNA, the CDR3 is TGTGCCACCAGCAGAGATGAACCCTTCCGGGAGCCAGCTGTGGAAAAACTGTTTTTT.

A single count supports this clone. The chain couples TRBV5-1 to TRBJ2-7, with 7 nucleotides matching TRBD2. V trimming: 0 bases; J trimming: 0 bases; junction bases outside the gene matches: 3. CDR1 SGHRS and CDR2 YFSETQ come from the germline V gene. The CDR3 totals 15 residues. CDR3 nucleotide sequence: TGCGCCAGCAGCTTGGGCGGGGGACGCTCCTACGAGCAGTACTTC. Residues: CASSLGGGRSYEQYF.

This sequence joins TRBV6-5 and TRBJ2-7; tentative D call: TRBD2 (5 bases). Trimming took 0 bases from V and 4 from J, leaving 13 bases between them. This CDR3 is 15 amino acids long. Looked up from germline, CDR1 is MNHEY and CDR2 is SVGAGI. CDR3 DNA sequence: TGTGCCAGCAGTTACTCGACGGGATTCGAATACGAGCAGTACTTC. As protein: CASSYSTGFEYEQYF.

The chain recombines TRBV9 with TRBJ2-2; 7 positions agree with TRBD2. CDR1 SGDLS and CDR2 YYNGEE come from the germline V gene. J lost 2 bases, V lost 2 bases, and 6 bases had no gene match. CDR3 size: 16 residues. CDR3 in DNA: TGTGCCAGCAGCGTTTTTCGGGGACTAAACACCGGGGAGCTGTTTTTT. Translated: CASSVFRGLNTGELFF.

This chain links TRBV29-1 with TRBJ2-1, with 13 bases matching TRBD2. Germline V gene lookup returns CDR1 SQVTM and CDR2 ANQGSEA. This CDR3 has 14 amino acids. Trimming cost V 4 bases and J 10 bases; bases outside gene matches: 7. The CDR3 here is CSVAKRLAGGEQFF. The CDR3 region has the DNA TGCAGCGTTGCGAAACGACTAGCGGGAGGAGAGCAGTTCTTC.

CDR3 loop: CASSLEGAPLYEQYF. The CDR3 DNA is TGCGCCAGCAGCTTGGAGGGAGCGCCTCTTTACGAGCAGTACTTC. The chain employs TRBV5-1 and TRBJ2-7; weak D call: TRBD2 (5 bases). CDR3 length: 15 residues. V gave up 0 bases and J gave up 4 bases, with 14 bases separating them. CDR1 SGHRS and CDR2 YFSETQ come from the germline V gene. Using reference TRBV5-1 and TRBJ2-7 for the parts outside the CDR3, the full variable domain is KAGVTQTPRYLIKTRGQQVTLSCSPISGHRSVSWYQQTPGQGLQFLFEYFSETQRNKGNFPGRFSGRQFSNSRSEMNVSTLELGDSALYLCASSLEGAPLYEQYFGPGTRLTVT.

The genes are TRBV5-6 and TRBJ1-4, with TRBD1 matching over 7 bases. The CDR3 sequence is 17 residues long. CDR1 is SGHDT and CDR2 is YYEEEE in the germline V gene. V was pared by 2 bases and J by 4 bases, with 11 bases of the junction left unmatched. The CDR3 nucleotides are TGTGCCAGCAGCTTAAGACAGGGACATTCGAGTAATGAAAAACTGTTTTTT. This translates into CASSLRQGHSSNEKLFF.

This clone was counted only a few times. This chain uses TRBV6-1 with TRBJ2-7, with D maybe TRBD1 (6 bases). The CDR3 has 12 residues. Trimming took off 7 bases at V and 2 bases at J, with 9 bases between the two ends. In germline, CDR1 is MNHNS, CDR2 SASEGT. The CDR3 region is CASTRQAYEQYF. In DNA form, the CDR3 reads TGTGCCAGCACTAGACAGGCCTACGAGCAGTACTTC.

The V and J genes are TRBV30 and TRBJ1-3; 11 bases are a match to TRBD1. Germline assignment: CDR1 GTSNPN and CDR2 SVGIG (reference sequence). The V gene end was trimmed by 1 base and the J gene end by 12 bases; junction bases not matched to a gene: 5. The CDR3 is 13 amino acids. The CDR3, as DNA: TGTGCCTGGAGTGCCGGGACAGGGGGAAACATATATTTT. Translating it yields CAWSAGTGGNIYF.

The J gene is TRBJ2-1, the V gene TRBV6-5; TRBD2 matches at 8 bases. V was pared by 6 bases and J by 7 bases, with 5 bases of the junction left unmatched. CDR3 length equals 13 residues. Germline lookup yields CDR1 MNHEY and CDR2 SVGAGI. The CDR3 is CASRGSSGNEQFF. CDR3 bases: TGTGCCAGCAGGGGCTCTAGCGGGAATGAGCAGTTCTTC.

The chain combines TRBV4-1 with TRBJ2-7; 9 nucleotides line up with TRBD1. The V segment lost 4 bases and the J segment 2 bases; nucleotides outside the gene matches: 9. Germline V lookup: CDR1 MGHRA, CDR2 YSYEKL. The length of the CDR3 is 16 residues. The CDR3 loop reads CASSREGGQGTYEQYF. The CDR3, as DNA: TGCGCCAGCAGCCGAGAAGGGGGACAGGGAACCTACGAGCAGTACTTC.

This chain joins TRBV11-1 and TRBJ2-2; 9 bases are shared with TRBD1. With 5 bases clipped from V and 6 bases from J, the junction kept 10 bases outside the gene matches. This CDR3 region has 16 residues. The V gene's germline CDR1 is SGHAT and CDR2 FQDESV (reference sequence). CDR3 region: CASSRSTGGGPGELFF. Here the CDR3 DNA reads TGTGCCAGCAGCCGATCGACAGGGGGAGGTCCCGGGGAGCTGTTTTTT.

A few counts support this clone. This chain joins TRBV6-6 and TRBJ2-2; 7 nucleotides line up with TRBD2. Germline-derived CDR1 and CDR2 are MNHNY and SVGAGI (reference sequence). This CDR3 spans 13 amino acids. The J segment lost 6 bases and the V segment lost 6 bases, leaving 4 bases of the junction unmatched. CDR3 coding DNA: TGTGCCAGCAGGGACGGGAGGTCCGGGGAGCTGTTTTTT. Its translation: CASRDGRSGELFF.

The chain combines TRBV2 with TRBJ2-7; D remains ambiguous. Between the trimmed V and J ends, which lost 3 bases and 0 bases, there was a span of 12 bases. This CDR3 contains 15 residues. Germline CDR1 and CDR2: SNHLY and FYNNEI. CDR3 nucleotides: TGTGCCAGCAGTGAGAGAGCGAGTAGCTCCTACGAGCAGTACTTC. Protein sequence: CASSERASSSYEQYF.

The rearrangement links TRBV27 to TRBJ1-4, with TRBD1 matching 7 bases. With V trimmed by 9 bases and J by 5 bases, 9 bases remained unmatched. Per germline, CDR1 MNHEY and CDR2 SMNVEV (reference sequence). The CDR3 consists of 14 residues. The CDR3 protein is CARPVTDRNEKLFF. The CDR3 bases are TGTGCCAGGCCTGTTACGGACAGGAATGAAAAACTGTTTTTT. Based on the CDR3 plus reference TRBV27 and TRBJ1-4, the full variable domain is EAQVTQNPRYLITVTGKKLTVTCSQNMNHEYMSWYRQDPGLGLRQIYYSMNVEVTDKGDVPEGYKVSRKEKRNFPLILESPSPNQTSLYFCARPVTDRNEKLFFGSGTQLSVL.

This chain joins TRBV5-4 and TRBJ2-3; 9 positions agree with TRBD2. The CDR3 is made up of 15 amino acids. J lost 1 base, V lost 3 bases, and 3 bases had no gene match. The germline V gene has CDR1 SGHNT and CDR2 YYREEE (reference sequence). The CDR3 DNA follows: TGTGCCAGCAGCTCCGCTAGCGGGGGCACAGATACGCAGTATTTT. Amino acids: CASSSASGGTDTQYF.

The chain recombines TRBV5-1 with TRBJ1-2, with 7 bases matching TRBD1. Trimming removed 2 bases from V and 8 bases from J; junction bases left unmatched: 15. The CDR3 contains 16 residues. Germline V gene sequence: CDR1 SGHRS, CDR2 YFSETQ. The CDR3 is CASSFASGQIVGGYTF. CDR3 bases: TGCGCCAGCAGCTTTGCGTCGGGACAGATTGTGGGAGGCTACACCTTC.

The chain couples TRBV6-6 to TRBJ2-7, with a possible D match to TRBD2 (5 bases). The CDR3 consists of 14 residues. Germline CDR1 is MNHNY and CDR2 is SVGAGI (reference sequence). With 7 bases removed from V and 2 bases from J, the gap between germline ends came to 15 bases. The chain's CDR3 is CASKDSDGTYEQYF. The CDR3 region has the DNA TGTGCCAGCAAGGACTCGGACGGTACCTACGAGCAGTACTTC.

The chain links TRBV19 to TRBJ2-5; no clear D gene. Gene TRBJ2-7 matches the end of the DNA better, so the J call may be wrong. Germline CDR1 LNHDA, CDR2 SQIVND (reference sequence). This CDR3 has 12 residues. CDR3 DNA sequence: TGTGCCAGTAGTATTCCAGGATCCGAGCAGTACTTC. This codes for CASSIPGSEQYF.

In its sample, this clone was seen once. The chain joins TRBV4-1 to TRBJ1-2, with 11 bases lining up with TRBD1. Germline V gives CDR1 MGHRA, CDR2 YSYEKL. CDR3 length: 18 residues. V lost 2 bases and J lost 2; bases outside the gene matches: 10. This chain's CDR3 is CASSQLGTGGRWNYGYTF. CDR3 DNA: TGCGCCAGCAGCCAACTTGGGACAGGGGGTAGGTGGAACTATGGCTACACCTTC.

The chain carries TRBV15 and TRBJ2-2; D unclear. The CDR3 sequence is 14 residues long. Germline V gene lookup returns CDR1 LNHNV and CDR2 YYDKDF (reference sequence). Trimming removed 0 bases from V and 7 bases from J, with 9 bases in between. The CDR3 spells CATSRDLSGGELFF. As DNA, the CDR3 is TGTGCCACCAGCAGAGATTTGTCGGGCGGGGAGCTGTTTTTT.

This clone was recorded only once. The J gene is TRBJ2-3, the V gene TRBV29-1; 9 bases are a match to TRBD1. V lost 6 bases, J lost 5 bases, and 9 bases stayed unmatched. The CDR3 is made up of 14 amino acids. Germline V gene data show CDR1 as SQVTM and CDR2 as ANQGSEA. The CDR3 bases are TGCAGCGTCGCCGGGACAGGGCTTAGAGATACGCAGTATTTT. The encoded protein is CSVAGTGLRDTQYF.

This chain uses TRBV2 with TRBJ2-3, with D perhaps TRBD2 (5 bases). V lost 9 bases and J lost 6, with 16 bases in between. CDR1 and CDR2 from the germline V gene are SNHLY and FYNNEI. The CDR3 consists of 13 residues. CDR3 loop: CASTKLGPDTQYF. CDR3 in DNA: TGTGCCAGTACCAAACTAGGCCCCGATACGCAGTATTTT.

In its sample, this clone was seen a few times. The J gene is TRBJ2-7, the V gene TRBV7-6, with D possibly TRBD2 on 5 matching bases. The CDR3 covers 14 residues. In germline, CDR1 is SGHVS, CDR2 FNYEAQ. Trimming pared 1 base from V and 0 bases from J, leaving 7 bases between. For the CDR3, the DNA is TGTGCCAGCAGCTTAGGAGGGAACTCCTACGAGCAGTACTTC. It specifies CASSLGGNSYEQYF.

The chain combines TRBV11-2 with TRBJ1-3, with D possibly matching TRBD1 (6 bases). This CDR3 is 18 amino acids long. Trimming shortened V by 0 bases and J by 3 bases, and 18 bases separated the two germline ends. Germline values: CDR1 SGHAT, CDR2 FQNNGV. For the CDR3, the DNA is TGTGCCAGCAGCTTAGAAAGGGGACAAGCAAGAGTTGGAAACACCATATATTTT. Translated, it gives CASSLERGQARVGNTIYF.

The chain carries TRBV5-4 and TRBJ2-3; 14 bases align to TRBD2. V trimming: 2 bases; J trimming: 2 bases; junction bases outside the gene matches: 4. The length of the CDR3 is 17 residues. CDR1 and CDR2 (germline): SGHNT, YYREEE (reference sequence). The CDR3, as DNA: TGTGCCAGCAGCTTCAGACTAGCGGGAGGGGTCACAGATACGCAGTATTTT. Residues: CASSFRLAGGVTDTQYF.

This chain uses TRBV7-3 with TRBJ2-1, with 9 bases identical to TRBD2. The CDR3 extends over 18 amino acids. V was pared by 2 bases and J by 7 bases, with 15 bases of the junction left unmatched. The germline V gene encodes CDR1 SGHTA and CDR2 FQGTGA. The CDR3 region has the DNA TGTGCCAGCAGCTTATATCCGAGCGCTAGCGGGACCCTTAATGAGCAGTTCTTC. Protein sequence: CASSLYPSASGTLNEQFF.

CDR3 bases: TGCGCCAGCAGACAGAATAATTCACCCCTCCACTTT. Amino acid sequence: CASRQNNSPLHF. V is TRBV5-1 and J is TRBJ1-6, with no clear D. In germline, CDR1 is SGHRS, CDR2 YFSETQ. This CDR3 region has 12 residues. Trimming pared 5 bases from V and 5 bases from J, leaving 5 bases between.

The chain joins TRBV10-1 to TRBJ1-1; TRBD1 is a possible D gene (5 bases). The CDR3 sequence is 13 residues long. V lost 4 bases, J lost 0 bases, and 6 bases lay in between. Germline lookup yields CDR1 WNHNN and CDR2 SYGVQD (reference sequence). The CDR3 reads CASSGQLNTEAFF. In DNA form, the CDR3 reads TGCGCCAGCAGTGGACAGTTGAACACTGAAGCTTTCTTT.